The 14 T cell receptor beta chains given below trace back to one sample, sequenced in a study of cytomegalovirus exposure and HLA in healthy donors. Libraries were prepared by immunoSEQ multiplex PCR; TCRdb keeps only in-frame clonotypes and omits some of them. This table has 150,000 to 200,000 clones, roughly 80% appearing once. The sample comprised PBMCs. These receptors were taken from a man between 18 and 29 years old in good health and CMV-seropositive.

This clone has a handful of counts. The DNA of the CDR3 is TGTGCCAGCAGTGAACTAGGTTTCGCCTACGAGCAGTACTTC. Its protein product is CASSELGFAYEQYF. The chain combines TRBV6-1 with TRBJ2-7, with D hard to call. CDR3 length: 14 residues. V lost 2 bases to trimming and J lost 2 bases, with 10 bases between them. The germline gives CDR1 MNHNS, CDR2 SASEGT.

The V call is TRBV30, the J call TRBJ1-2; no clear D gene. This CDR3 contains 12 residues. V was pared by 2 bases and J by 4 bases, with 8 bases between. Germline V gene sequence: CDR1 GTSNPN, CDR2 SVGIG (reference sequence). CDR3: CAWSLLSYGYTF. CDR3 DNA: TGTGCCTGGAGTCTCCTTAGCTATGGCTACACCTTC. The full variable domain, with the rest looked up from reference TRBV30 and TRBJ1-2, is SQTIHQWPATLVQPVGSPLSLECTVEGTSNPNLYWYRQAAGRGLQLLFYSVGIGQISSEVPQNLSASRPQDRQFILSSKKLLLSDSGFYLCAWSLLSYGYTFGSGTRLTVV.

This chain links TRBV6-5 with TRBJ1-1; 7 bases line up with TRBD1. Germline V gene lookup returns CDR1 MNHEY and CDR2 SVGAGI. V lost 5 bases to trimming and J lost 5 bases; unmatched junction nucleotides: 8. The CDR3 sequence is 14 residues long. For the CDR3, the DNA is TGTGCCAGCAGTCTAAGACAGGGTTGGACTGAAGCTTTCTTT. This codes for CASSLRQGWTEAFF.

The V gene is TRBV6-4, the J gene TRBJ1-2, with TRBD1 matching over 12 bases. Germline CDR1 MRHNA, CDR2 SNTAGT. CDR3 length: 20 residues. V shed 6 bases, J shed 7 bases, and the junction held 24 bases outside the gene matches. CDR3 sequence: CASSPNVWPGQGAKIVGYTF. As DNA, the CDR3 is TGTGCCAGCAGCCCTAATGTGTGGCCGGGACAGGGGGCGAAAATCGTTGGCTACACCTTC.

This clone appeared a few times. The CDR3 DNA sequence: TGCGCCAGCACCTGGACAGGAAACGAGCAGTACTTC. Protein: CASTWTGNEQYF. The chain employs TRBV5-1 and TRBJ2-7; 7 bases map to TRBD1. Germline loops: CDR1 SGHRS, CDR2 YFSETQ. This CDR3 contains 12 residues. The V and J ends lost 6 bases and 5 bases, in that order; junction bases with no gene match: 5.

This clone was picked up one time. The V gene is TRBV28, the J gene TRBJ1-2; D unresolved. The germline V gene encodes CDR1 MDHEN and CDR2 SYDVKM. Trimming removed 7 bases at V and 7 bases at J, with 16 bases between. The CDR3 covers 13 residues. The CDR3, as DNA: TGTGCCAGCACCCAGGAACGGCGCCGTGGCTACACCTTC. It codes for CASTQERRRGYTF.

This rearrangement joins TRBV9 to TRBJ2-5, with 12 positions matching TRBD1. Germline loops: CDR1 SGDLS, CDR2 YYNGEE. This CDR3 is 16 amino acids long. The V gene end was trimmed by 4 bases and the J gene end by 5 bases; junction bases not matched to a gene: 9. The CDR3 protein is CASSINPGQGAETQYF. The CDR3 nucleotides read TGTGCCAGCAGCATAAACCCGGGACAGGGGGCGGAGACCCAGTACTTC.

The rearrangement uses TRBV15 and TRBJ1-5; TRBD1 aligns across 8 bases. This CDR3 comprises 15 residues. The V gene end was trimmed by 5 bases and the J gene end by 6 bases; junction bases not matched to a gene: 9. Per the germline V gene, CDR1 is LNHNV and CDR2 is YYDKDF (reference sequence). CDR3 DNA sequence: TGTGCCACCAGCGGGGAGACAGGGGCGGTTCAGCCCCAGCATTTT. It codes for CATSGETGAVQPQHF.

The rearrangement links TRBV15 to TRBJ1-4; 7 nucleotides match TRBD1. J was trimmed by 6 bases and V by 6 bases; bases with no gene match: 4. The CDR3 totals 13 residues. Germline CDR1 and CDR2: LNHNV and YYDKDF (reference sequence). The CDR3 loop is CATRGDSYEKLFF. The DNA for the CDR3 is TGTGCCACCAGGGGGGACAGCTATGAAAAACTGTTTTTT.

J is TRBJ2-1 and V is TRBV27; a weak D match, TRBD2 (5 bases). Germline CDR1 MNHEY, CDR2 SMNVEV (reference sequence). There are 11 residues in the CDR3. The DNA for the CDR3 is TGTGCGACGGGGAATAACAATGAGCAGTTCTTC. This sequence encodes CATGNNNEQFF.

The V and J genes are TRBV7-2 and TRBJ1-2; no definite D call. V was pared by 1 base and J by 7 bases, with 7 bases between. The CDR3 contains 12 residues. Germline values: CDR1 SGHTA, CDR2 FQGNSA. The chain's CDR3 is CASSLGGGGYTF. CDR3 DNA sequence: TGTGCCAGCAGCTTAGGAGGTGGTGGCTACACCTTC.

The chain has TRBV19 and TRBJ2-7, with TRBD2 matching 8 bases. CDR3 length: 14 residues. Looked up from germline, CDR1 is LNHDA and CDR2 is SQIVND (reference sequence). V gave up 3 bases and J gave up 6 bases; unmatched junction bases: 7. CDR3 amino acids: CASSMIAGSGEQYF. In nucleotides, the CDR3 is TGTGCCAGTAGTATGATAGCGGGAAGCGGCGAGCAGTACTTC. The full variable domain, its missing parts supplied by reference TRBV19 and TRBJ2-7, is DGGITQSPKYLFRKEGQNVTLSCEQNLNHDAMYWYRQDPGQGLRLIYYSQIVNDFQKGDIAEGYSVSREKKESFPLTVTSAQKNPTAFYLCASSMIAGSGEQYFGPGTRLTVT.

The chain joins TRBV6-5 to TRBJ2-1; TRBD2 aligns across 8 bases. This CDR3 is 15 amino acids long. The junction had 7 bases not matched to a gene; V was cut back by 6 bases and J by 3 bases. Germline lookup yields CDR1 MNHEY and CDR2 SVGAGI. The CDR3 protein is CASSPSGSGYNEQFF. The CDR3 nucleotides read TGTGCCAGCAGCCCCAGCGGGAGTGGCTACAATGAGCAGTTCTTC.

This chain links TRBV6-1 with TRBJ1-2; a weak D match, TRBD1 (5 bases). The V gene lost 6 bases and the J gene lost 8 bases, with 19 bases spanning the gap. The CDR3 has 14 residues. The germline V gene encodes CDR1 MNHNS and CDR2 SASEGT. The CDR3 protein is CASSTTGTLWGYTF. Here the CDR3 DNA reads TGTGCCAGCAGCACGACCGGGACTCTATGGGGCTACACCTTC.